This TCR beta chain stems from a study of blood T cells in healthy people across ages. Study-level results: Since the PBMCs were unsorted, naive and antigen-experienced cells could not be conclusively compared.

As for this clonotype: The antigen remains unidentified.

A sample-barcoded 5' primer and a J-beta primer mix were used in a second PCR of roughly 6 to 11 cycles. TCRdb passed the 5' RACE reads through MiXCR, listing each CDR3 protein once. The repertoire has over 600,000 distinct CDR3 sequences, more than 20% of them found once; the top ten carry approximately 3.6%. The J segment lost 5 bases and the V segment lost 5 bases, leaving 6 bases of the junction unmatched. Germline CDR1 is DFQATT and CDR2 is SNEGSKA (reference sequence). The CDR3 totals 13 residues. The receptor comes from an older man in good health. The sample taken for sequencing was blood. V is TRBV20-1 and J is TRBJ2-5; 9 positions agree with TRBD2. The CDR3: CSAFGTSSETQYF. The CDR3, as DNA: TGCAGTGCTTTCGGGACTAGCAGCGAGACCCAGTACTTC.